The 13 T cell receptor beta chains presented below share a single source sample, sequenced in a study of OX40 agonist ivuxolimab in advanced cancers. The assay was immunoSEQ multiplex PCR, and TCRdb's table has in-frame clones only and misses some. The table includes over 45,000 clones, roughly 83% detected once. The source material was CD4+ or CD8+ T cells sorted from blood, sampled in a trial of the OX40 agonist ivuxolimab. The receptors come from an adult with an advanced solid tumor such as melanoma, head and neck, liver or kidney cancer.

V and J are TRBV4-3 and TRBJ2-1; D ambiguous. The length of the CDR3 is 17 residues. In germline, CDR1 is LGHNA, CDR2 YSLEER. The V gene lost 1 base and the J gene lost 0 bases, with 13 bases spanning the gap. CDR3 coding DNA: TGCGCCAGCAGCCAAGCATCAACCGCGAGCTCCTACAATGAGCAGTTCTTC. Translating it yields CASSQASTASSYNEQFF.

This clone has just a few counts. This sequence joins TRBV9 and TRBJ1-5, with TRBD1 identical over 7 bases. CDR3 length: 14 amino acids. Germline V lookup: CDR1 SGDLS, CDR2 YYNGEE. J lost 5 bases, V lost 3 bases, and 5 bases had no gene match. The CDR3 nucleotides are TGTGCCAGCAGCGCGGGGACAGTCCATCAGCCCCAGCATTTT. As protein: CASSAGTVHQPQHF.

This chain links TRBV15 with TRBJ1-3; D gene unclear. V was clipped by 1 base and J by 0 bases, with 10 bases between them. This CDR3 contains 16 residues. Germline V gene lookup returns CDR1 LNHNV and CDR2 YYDKDF (reference sequence). CDR3 coding DNA: TGTGCCACCAGCAGAGGAGGGCCCGACTCTGGAAACACCATATATTTT. The encoded protein is CATSRGGPDSGNTIYF. Supplemented by reference TRBV15 and TRBJ1-3, the full variable domain reads DAMVIQNPRYQVTQFGKPVTLSCSQTLNHNVMYWYQQKSSQAPKLLFHYYDKDFNNEADTPDNFQSRRPNTSFCFLDIRSPGLGDTAMYLCATSRGGPDSGNTIYFGEGSWLTVV.

V gene TRBV15 combines with J gene TRBJ1-1; maybe TRBD1 (5 bases). The germline V and J ends were trimmed by 2 bases and 4 bases, with 11 bases remaining between them. The CDR3 is 14 residues long. CDR1 is LNHNV and CDR2 is YYDKDF in the germline V gene (reference sequence). Here the CDR3 reads CATSRSRETTEAFF. In DNA form, the CDR3 reads TGTGCCACCAGCAGATCCAGGGAGACCACTGAAGCTTTCTTT.

The chain carries TRBV10-2 and TRBJ2-3; 9 nucleotides align to TRBD2. J was trimmed by 2 bases and V by 2 bases; bases with no gene match: 8. Per the germline V gene, CDR1 is WSHSY and CDR2 is SAAADI. The CDR3 totals 17 residues. The CDR3, as DNA: TGCGCCAGCAGTGAGAGGTTTGGCGGGGGGGCCACAGATACGCAGTATTTT. It specifies CASSERFGGGATDTQYF.

The rearrangement uses TRBV7-9 and TRBJ2-3, with D possibly being TRBD2 (5 bases). V was shortened by 5 bases and J by 0 bases, with 15 bases between the two germline ends. CDR1 and CDR2 (germline): SEHNR, FQNEAQ (reference sequence). There are 16 residues in the CDR3. The CDR3 loop is CASSPRPSGSTDTQYF. The CDR3, as DNA: TGTGCCAGCAGCCCGCGACCAAGCGGAAGCACAGATACGCAGTATTTT.

The V and J genes are TRBV18 and TRBJ2-5; 7 positions agree with TRBD1. The CDR3 loop spans 15 amino acids. J gave up 0 bases and V 6 bases, and 7 bases lay outside the gene matches. CDR1 KGHSH and CDR2 LQKENI come from the germline V gene. The CDR3, as DNA: TGTGCCAGCTCTCTCTCTAGGGGGCACCAAGAGACCCAGTACTTC. Protein sequence: CASSLSRGHQETQYF.

In its sample, this clone was seen once. The chain employs TRBV27 and TRBJ2-7, with TRBD2 identical over 10 bases. The CDR3 totals 14 residues. The junction had 9 bases not matched to a gene; V was cut back by 6 bases and J by 7 bases. Germline V gives CDR1 MNHEY, CDR2 SMNVEV (reference sequence). The CDR3 protein is CASRPGTSVWEQYF. In DNA form, the CDR3 reads TGTGCCAGCAGACCCGGGACTAGCGTCTGGGAGCAGTACTTC.

This clone has a handful of counts. This rearrangement joins TRBV21-1 to TRBJ1-2. TRBV21-1 is labeled a pseudogene. The CDR3 totals 15 residues. The CDR3 region is CASSKGEREGRGYTF. DNA for the CDR3: TGTGCCAGCAGCAAAGGTGAAAGGGAGGGAAGAGGCTACACCTTC.

The J gene is TRBJ2-3, the V gene TRBV6-4, with D possibly TRBD2 on 6 matching bases. Germline CDR1 is MRHNA and CDR2 is SNTAGT. Between the trimmed V and J ends, which lost 4 bases and 10 bases, there was a span of 21 bases. The CDR3 length is 15 residues. CDR3 DNA: TGTGCCAGCAGTGTGAGCGGGCTCGGTTCGCAATCGCAGTATTTT. Translated: CASSVSGLGSQSQYF.

V usage is TRBV2 and J usage is TRBJ1-3; a possible D gene is TRBD1 (6 bases). Trimming took 3 bases from V and 3 from J, leaving 18 bases between them. The CDR3 runs to 17 residues. Germline V lookup: CDR1 SNHLY, CDR2 FYNNEI. CDR3 DNA sequence: TGTGCCAGCAGTGAGATACGGACAGCCTCTAGTGGAAACACCATATATTTT. This sequence encodes CASSEIRTASSGNTIYF.

The chain has TRBV29-1 and TRBJ2-5; D possibly uses TRBD1 or TRBD2 (5 bases each). The germline CDR1 and CDR2 sequences are SQVTM and ANQGSEA. The CDR3 contains 14 residues. V lost 6 bases and J lost 2, with 16 bases in between. CDR3 bases: TGCAGCGTAACGGGGCCCTCAAGACAAGAGACCCAGTACTTC. Amino acid sequence: CSVTGPSRQETQYF.

This clone was counted only a few times. V gene TRBV9 combines with J gene TRBJ2-2; TRBD1 agrees at 10 bases. The CDR3 has 18 amino acids. Trimming removed 4 bases from V and 2 bases from J; junction bases left unmatched: 11. CDR1 is SGDLS and CDR2 is YYNGEE in the germline V gene. CDR3 region: CASSPRGTGVVNTGELFF. The CDR3 DNA sequence: TGTGCCAGCAGCCCGAGGGGGACAGGGGTTGTCAACACCGGGGAGCTGTTTTTT.